The sequence of this TCR beta chain was determined in a study of cytomegalovirus exposure and HLA in healthy donors. Germline V lookup: CDR1 SGHVS, CDR2 FNYEAQ. V dropped 1 base and J dropped 7 bases, with 7 bases sitting between them. The CDR3 has 13 residues. The PCR used 60 Vbeta and 13 Jbeta primers. Generated by immunoSEQ multiplex PCR, the TCRdb table keeps only in-frame clones and is missing some. The sample has fewer than 140,000 clones; 71% are singletons. This receptor was obtained from a female donor in good health and CMV-seronegative. J is TRBJ2-2 and V is TRBV7-6; perhaps TRBD2 as D (5 bases). Sequenced material: PBMCs. The CDR3 DNA sequence: TGTGCCAGCAGCTTAGGTCGGGACGGGGAGCTGTTTTTT. Its translation is CASSLGRDGELFF. Combining the CDR3 with reference TRBV7-6 and TRBJ2-2 gives the whole variable domain GAGVSQSPRYKVTKRGQDVALRCDPISGHVSLYWYRQALGQGPEFLTYFNYEAQQDKSGLPNDRFSAERPEGSISTLTIQRTEQRDSAMYRCASSLGRDGELFFGEGSRLTVL.